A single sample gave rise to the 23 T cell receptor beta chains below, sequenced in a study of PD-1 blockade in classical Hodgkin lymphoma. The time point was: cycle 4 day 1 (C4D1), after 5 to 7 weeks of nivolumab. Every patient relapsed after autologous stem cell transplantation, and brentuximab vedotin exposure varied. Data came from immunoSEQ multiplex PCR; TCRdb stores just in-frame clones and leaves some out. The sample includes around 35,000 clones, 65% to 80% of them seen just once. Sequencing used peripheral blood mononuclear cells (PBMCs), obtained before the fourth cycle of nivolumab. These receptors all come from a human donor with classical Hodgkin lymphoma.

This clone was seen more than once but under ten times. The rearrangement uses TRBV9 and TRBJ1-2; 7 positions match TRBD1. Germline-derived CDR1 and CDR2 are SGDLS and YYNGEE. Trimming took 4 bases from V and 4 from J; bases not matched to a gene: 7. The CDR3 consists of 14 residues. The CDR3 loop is CASSPSGQFYGYTF. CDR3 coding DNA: TGTGCCAGCAGCCCGTCGGGACAGTTCTATGGCTACACCTTC.

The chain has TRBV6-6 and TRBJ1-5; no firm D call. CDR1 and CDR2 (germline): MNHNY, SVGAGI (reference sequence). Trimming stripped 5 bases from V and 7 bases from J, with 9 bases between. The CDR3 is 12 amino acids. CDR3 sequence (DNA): TGTGCCAGCAGTCGTTCTGGGCAGCCCCAGCATTTT. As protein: CASSRSGQPQHF.

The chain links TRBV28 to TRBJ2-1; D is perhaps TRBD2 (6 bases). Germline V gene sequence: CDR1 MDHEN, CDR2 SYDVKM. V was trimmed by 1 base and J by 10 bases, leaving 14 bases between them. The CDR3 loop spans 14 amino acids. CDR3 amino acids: CASSLYPRLVEQFF. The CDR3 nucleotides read TGTGCCAGCAGTTTATACCCAAGACTAGTGGAGCAGTTCTTC.

The CDR3 sequence is CASSFLSVEYNSPLHF. In DNA, the CDR3 is TGTGCCAGCAGTTTCTTATCTGTAGAGTATAATTCACCCCTCCACTTT. V and J are TRBV27 and TRBJ1-6, with D unresolved. Germline CDR1 reads MNHEY; CDR2 reads SMNVEV (reference sequence). This CDR3 is 16 amino acids long. Trimming removed 3 bases at V and 4 bases at J, with 13 bases between.

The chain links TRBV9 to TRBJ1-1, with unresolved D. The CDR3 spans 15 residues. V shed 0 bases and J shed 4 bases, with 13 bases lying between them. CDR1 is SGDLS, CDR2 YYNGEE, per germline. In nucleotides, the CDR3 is TGTGCCAGCAGCGTAGGAGTCAGTCTCGTCACTGAAGCTTTCTTT. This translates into CASSVGVSLVTEAFF.

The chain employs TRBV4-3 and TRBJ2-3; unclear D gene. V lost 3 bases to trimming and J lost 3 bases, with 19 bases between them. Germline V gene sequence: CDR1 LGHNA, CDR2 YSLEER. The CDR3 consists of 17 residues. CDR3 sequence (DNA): TGCGCCAGCAGCCAGGGCCCTGGCGCCCCAAATACAGATACGCAGTATTTT. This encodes CASSQGPGAPNTDTQYF.

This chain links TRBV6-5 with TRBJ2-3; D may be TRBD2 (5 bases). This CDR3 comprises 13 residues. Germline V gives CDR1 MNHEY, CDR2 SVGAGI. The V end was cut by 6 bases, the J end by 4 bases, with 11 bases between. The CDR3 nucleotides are TGTGCCAGCAGGCCCCAAGCGGCAGATACGCAGTATTTT. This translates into CASRPQAADTQYF.

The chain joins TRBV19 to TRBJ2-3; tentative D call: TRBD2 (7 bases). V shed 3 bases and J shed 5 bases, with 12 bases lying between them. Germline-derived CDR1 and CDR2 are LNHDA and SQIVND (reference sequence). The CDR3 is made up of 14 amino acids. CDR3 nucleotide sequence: TGTGCCAGTAGTATGGAGAGGGGGGGAGATACGCAGTATTTT. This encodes CASSMERGGDTQYF.

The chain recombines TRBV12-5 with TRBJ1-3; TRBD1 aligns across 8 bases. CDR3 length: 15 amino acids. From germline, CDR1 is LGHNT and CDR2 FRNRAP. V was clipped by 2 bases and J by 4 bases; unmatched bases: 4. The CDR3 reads CASGLLGTGGNTIYF. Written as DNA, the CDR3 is TGTGCTAGTGGTTTGCTCGGGACAGGAGGAAACACCATATATTTT.

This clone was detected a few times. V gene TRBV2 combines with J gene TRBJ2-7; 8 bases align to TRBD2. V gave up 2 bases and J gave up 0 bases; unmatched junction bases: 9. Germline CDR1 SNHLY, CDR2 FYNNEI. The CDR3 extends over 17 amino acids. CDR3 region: CASSEPISGTSSYEQYF. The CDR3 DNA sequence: TGTGCCAGCAGTGAACCGATTAGCGGGACGAGCTCCTACGAGCAGTACTTC. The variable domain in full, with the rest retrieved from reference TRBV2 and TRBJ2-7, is EPEVTQTPSHQVTQMGQEVILRCVPISNHLYFYWYRQILGQKVEFLVSFYNNEISEKSEIFDDQFSVERPDGSNFTLKIRSTKLEDSAMYFCASSEPISGTSSYEQYFGPGTRLTVT.

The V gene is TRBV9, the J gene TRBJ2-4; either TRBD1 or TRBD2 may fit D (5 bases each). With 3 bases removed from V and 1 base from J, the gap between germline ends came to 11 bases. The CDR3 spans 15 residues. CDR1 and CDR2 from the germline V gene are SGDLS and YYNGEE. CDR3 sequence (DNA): TGTGCCAGCAGCGCGTCCTGGGGGGCCAAAAACATTCAGTACTTC. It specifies CASSASWGAKNIQYF.

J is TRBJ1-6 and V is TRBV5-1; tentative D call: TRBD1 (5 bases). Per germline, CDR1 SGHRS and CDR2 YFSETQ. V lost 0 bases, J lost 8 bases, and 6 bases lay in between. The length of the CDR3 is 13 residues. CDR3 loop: CASSLGGDSPLHF. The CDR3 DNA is TGCGCCAGCAGCTTGGGAGGGGATTCACCCCTCCACTTT. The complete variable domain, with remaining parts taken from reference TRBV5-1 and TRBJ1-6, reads KAGVTQTPRYLIKTRGQQVTLSCSPISGHRSVSWYQQTPGQGLQFLFEYFSETQRNKGNFPGRFSGRQFSNSRSEMNVSTLELGDSALYLCASSLGGDSPLHFGNGTRLTVT.

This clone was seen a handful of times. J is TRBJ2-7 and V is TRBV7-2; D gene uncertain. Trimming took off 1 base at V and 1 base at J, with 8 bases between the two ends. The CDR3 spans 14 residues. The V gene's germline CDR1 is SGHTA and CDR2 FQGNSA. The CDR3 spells CASSLDTASYEQYF. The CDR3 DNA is TGTGCCAGCAGCTTAGATACAGCTTCCTACGAGCAGTACTTC. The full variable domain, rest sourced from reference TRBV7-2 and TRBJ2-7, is GAGVSQSPSNKVTEKGKDVELRCDPISGHTALYWYRQSLGQGLEFLIYFQGNSAPDKSGLPSDRFSAERTGGSVSTLTIQRTQQEDSAVYLCASSLDTASYEQYFGPGTRLTVT.

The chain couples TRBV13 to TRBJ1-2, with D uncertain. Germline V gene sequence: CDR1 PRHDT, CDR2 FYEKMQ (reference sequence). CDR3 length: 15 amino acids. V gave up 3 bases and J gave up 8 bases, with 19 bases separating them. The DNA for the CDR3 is TGTGCCAGCAGCTTGAGCTCTCGCCGTTCGGGGGGCTACACCTTC. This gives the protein CASSLSSRRSGGYTF.

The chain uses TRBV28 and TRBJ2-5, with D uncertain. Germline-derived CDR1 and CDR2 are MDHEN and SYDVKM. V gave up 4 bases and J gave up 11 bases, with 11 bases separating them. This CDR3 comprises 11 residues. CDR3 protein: CASSWGTSQYF. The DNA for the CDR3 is TGTGCCAGCAGTTGGGGTACGTCGCAGTACTTC.

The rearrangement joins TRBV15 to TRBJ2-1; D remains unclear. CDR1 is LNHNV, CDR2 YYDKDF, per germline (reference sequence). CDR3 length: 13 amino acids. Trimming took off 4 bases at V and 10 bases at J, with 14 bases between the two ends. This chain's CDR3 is CATSTSLGWEQFF. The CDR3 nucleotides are TGTGCCACCAGCACCTCGTTGGGCTGGGAGCAGTTCTTC.

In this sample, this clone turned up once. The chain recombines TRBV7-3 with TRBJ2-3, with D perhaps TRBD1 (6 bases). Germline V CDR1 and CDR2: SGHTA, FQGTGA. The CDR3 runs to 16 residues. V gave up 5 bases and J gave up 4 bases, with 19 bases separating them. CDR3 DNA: TGTGCCAGCAGCCCCGAGGGCAGCAGGGGCCCAGATACGCAGTATTTT. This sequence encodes CASSPEGSRGPDTQYF.

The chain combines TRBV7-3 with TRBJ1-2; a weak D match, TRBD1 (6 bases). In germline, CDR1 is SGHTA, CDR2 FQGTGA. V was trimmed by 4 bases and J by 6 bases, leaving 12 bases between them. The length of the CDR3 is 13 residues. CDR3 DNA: TGTGCCAGCAGCTCCACAGGGACCGATGGCTACACCTTC. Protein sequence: CASSSTGTDGYTF.

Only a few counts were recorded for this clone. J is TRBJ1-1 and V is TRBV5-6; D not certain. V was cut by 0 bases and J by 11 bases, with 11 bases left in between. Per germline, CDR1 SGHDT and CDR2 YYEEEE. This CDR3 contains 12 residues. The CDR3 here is CASSLDNIRAFF. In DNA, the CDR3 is TGTGCCAGCAGCTTGGACAACATCCGTGCTTTCTTT.

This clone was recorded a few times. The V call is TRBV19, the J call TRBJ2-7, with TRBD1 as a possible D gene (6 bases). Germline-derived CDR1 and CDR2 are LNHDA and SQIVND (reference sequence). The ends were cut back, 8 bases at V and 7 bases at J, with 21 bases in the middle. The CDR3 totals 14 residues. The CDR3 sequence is CASGPMGAGEEQYF. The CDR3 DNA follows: TGTGCCAGTGGGCCGATGGGGGCAGGGGAAGAGCAGTACTTC.

The CDR3 DNA reads TGTGCCAGCAGCTTGGGGGGGACCGGCTCCTACGAGCAGTACTTC. Translating it yields CASSLGGTGSYEQYF. This chain links TRBV7-3 with TRBJ2-7, with 7 bases lining up with TRBD2. V lost 3 bases to trimming and J lost 0 bases; unmatched junction nucleotides: 5. CDR3 length equals 15 residues. Germline V gene lookup returns CDR1 SGHTA and CDR2 FQGTGA. The variable domain in full, completed from reference TRBV7-3 and TRBJ2-7, reads GAGVSQTPSNKVTEKGKYVELRCDPISGHTALYWYRQSLGQGPEFLIYFQGTGAADDSGLPNDRFFAVRPEGSVSTLKIQRTERGDSAVYLCASSLGGTGSYEQYFGPGTRLTVT.

The CDR3, as DNA: TGTGCCAGTAGTATAAACTTATATGGCTACACCTTC. It yields the protein CASSINLYGYTF. The V and J genes are TRBV19 and TRBJ1-2; D uncertain. The CDR3 is 12 amino acids. In germline, CDR1 is LNHDA, CDR2 SQIVND (reference sequence). Trimming removed 2 bases at V and 5 bases at J, with 6 bases between.

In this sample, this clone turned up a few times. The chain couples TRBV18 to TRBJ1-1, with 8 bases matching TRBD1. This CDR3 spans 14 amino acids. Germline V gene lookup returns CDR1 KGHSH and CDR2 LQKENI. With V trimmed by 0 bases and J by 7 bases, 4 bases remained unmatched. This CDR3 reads CASSPPLGQDEAFF. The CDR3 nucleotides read TGTGCCAGCTCACCACCGTTGGGACAGGATGAAGCTTTCTTT.